This T cell receptor beta chain was documented in a study of blood T cell repertoires in COVID-19 (dated by TCRdb to about 2020). About the investigation overall: Samples from collaborators originated in the United States, Italy and Spain and spanned both the acute and convalescent phases of COVID-19. The prospective study material was composed of cDNA or gDNA derived from T cells, B-cell-depleted T cells, or PBMCs. Deeply sampled blood TCRbeta repertoires from subjects exposed to, actively infected with, or recovered from COVID-19 were included in the dataset. A freely available public database, intended as a resource for researchers studying the immune response to SARS-CoV-2, is where the repertoires were released. The samples were drawn from two sources: the first 160 participants of the ongoing ImmuneRACE study, and about 1,300 subjects contributed by 6 global collaborators. The sample metadata nearly always contained a de-identified subject ID, COVID-19 status, age in years and sex. Where HLA class I and class II types were available, the types were taken from metadata supplied by the sample provider, not from assay-based typing.

Study-wide conclusions, independent of this receptor: Clinical and demographic metadata were provided uncurated, with the amount varying by source and participant.

The immunoSEQ Assay, a bias-controlled multiplex PCR, was used to amplify TCRbeta CDR3 regions from genomic DNA. The original methods were these. The number of nucleated cells in each sample was estimated from the amplification of reference gene primers within the assay. To quantify the absolute abundance of each unique TCRbeta CDR3 rearrangement, sequence reads were collapsed and filtered. For each sample, productive Simpson clonality was calculated as the square root of Simpson's diversity index over productive rearrangements. TCRdb provides this immuneACCESS table in a form limited to in-frame rearrangements. Some clones are lacking; in checked studies, under half of them reflect an unresolved V gene, and why the rest are absent is not known. That table supplies the V and J calls and clone size; D and trimming were determined from the DNA. In this sample the table shows approximately 250,000 clones, around nine tenths of which occur a single time. The top ten clones comprise around 3.1% of the sample.

Enrolling through a virtual design, the prospective study's participants ranged in age from roughly 18 to 90 years and lived across roughly 24 United States geographic areas. Cohort assignment in the prospective study relied on participant-reported clinical history from a screening survey and a study questionnaire. Exposed participants had been in contact, within 2 weeks of entering the study, with a person who had a PCR-confirmed or clinician-diagnosed case of COVID-19. In the prospective study, whole blood, serum and a nasopharyngeal or oropharyngeal swab were collected from each participant by mobile phlebotomists. Over a roughly 2-month period, participants in the prospective study had the option of providing additional blood draws and questionnaires. Before DNA extraction, blood samples from the prospective study were shipped at room temperature or frozen. About this clone: Its antigen target is currently unknown. One base away there is no much larger clone; base qualities are not given.

From a lookup of the germline V gene, CDR1 and CDR2 are SGHAT and FQNNGV. The CDR3 sequence holds 12 residues, the cysteine and phenylalanine included. The kept DNA is CDR3 alone, 36 bases in frame from the first base. V gives up 1 base and J gives up 9 bases, and the segment between their germline ends measures 7 bases. The chain links TRBV11-2 with TRBJ2-1, with no D gene named confidently. The source material was PBMCs or T cells enriched from blood (not recorded which). This sequence was found in a woman aged 40-49 years who had been exposed to COVID-19. Here is the DNA: TGTGCCAGCAGCTTAGGAGGCGGTGAGCAGTTCTTC. It translates as CASSLGGGEQFF. With the portions outside the CDR3 filled from the reference TRBV11-2 and TRBJ2-1 genes, the complete variable region becomes EAGVAQSPRYKIIEKRQSVAFWCNPISGHATLYWYQQILGQGPKLLIQFQNNGVVDDSQLPKDRFSAERLKGVDSTLKIQPAKLEDSAVYLCASSLGGGEQFFGPGTRLTVL.